This is a list of T cell receptor beta chains from one sample in a study of T-cell reconstitution after alpha-beta-depleted transplantation in children. TCRdb analysed the PCR reads with MiXCR anew, one entry per CDR3 protein. Altogether some 310,000 distinct CDR3 sequences are present, around 25% being singletons, with the ten largest covering approximately 11%. Sequenced here: PBMCs, mostly from graft donor cells, sampled 180 days after TCRalphabeta/CD19-depleted stem cell transplant. The receptors here all came from a male patient between 5 and 17 years old who had a stem cell transplant for acute lymphoblastic leukemia, so the T cells may come from the graft donor. Both conserved end residues are trimmed from each CDR3. Fields, in order: J gene, clone size, V gene, CDR3 protein. Only part of the rows carry a size: once, few, many, or a class if the clone is expanded.

j_call: TRBJ2-3; clone_size: few; v_call: TRBV20-1; cdr3_aa: SANPQLGRSRTDTQY
j_call: TRBJ1-6; clone_size: -; v_call: TRBV6-5; cdr3_aa: ASSYPSDNSPLH
j_call: TRBJ2-3; clone_size: few; v_call: TRBV6-4; cdr3_aa: ASSDFGHTDTQY
j_call: TRBJ2-5; clone_size: -; v_call: TRBV5-1; cdr3_aa: ASSLEGSQETQY
j_call: TRBJ2-7; clone_size: -; v_call: TRBV5-1; cdr3_aa: ASSLPGGGVGYEQY
j_call: TRBJ2-7; clone_size: few; v_call: TRBV5-1; cdr3_aa: ASRRDSQGEQY
j_call: TRBJ2-3; clone_size: -; v_call: TRBV7-2; cdr3_aa: ASSLVGLVMGTDTQY
j_call: TRBJ1-2; clone_size: few; v_call: TRBV3-1; cdr3_aa: ASSSTFYGYT
j_call: TRBJ2-7; clone_size: few; v_call: TRBV15; cdr3_aa: ATSRGSGVYEQY
j_call: TRBJ2-6; clone_size: -; v_call: TRBV20-1; cdr3_aa: SARRAGGTGANVLT
j_call: TRBJ2-3; clone_size: -; v_call: TRBV24-1; cdr3_aa: ATSDPTSGRDTQY
j_call: TRBJ2-2; clone_size: few; v_call: TRBV29-1; cdr3_aa: SVVINAPNTGELF
j_call: TRBJ2-3; clone_size: few; v_call: TRBV12-3/TRBV12-4; cdr3_aa: ASSPPDTQY
j_call: TRBJ1-6; clone_size: -; v_call: TRBV7-9; cdr3_aa: ASSLGQFSPLH
j_call: TRBJ1-1; clone_size: -; v_call: TRBV10-2; cdr3_aa: ASSPNAWQTEAF
j_call: TRBJ1-2; clone_size: -; v_call: TRBV18; cdr3_aa: ASSPYMRLANYGYT
j_call: TRBJ1-4; clone_size: few; v_call: TRBV7-9; cdr3_aa: ASSFRGLGEKLF
j_call: TRBJ2-2; clone_size: -; v_call: TRBV25-1; cdr3_aa: ASSGLSTNPAGELF